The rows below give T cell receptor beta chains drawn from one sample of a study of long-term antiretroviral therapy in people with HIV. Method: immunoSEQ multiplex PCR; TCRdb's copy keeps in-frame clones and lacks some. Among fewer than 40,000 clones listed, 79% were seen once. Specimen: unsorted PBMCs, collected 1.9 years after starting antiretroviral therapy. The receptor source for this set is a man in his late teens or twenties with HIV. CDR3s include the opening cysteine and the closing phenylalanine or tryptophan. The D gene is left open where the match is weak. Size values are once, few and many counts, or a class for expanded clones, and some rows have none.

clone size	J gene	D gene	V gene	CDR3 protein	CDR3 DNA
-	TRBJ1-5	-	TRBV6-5	CASSFREHQPQHF	TGTGCCAGCAGCTTCCGGGAGCATCAGCCCCAGCATTTT
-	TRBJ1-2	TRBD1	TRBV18	CASSPPIGQANYGYTF	TGTGCCAGCTCACCACCGATCGGACAGGCGAACTATGGCTACACCTTC
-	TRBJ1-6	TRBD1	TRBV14	CASSQGQGLNSPLHF	TGTGCCAGCAGCCAAGGACAGGGTCTAAATTCACCCCTCCACTTT
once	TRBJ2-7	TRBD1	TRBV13	CASRGTGSYEQYF	TGTGCCAGCAGGGGGACAGGGTCCTACGAGCAGTACTTC
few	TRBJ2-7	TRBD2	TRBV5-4	CASSFSGGADEQYF	TGTGCCAGCAGCTTTAGCGGGGGGGCCGACGAGCAGTACTTC
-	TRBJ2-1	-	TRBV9	CASSVGQDNEQFF	TGTGCCAGCAGCGTAGGGCAGGACAATGAGCAGTTCTTC
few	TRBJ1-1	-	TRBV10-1	CASRLEGNTEAFF	TGCGCCAGCCGGTTAGAGGGGAACACTGAAGCTTTCTTT
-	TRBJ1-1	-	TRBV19	CASSFDRNTEAFF	TGTGCCAGTAGCTTCGACAGGAACACTGAAGCTTTCTTT
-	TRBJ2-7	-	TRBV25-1	CASSDTYEQYF	TGTGCCAGCAGTGACACCTACGAGCAGTACTTC
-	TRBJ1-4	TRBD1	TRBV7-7	CASSQGTGGQRGKLFF	TGTGCTAGCAGCCAAGGGACAGGGGGCCAGAGGGGAAAACTGTTTTTT
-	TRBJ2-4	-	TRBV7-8	CASSLARGDGNIQYF	TGTGCCAGCAGCTTAGCCCGCGGGGATGGAAACATTCAGTACTTC
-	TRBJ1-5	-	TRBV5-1	CASSLGGSNQPQHF	TGCGCCAGCAGCTTGGGTGGTAGCAATCAGCCCCAGCATTTT
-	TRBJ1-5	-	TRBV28	CASRIYRAQGQPQHF	TGTGCCAGCAGGATATACAGAGCCCAGGGTCAGCCCCAGCATTTT
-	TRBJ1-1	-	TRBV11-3	CASSQGVSTEAFF	TGTGCCAGCAGCCAAGGGGTCTCCACTGAAGCTTTCTTT
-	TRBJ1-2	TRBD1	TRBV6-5	CASSYASGGWGYTF	TGTGCCAGCAGTTACGCCTCAGGGGGCTGGGGCTACACCTTC
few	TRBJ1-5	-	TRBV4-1	CASSQRWTDSNQPQHF	TGCGCCAGCAGCCAACGCTGGACGGATAGCAATCAGCCCCAGCATTTT
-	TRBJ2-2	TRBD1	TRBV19	CASSPRGQGNTGELFF	TGTGCCAGTAGTCCAAGGGGACAGGGTAACACCGGGGAGCTGTTTTTT
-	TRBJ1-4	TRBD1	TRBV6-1	CASSEGRTGGAGGEKLFF	TGTGCCAGCAGTGAAGGGCGGACAGGGGGCGCAGGAGGCGAAAAACTGTTTTTT
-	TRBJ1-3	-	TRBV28	CASRAIGSGNTIYF	TGTGCCAGCAGGGCTATCGGGTCTGGAAACACCATATATTTT
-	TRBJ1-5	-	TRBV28	CASSLRRRDQPQHF	TGTGCCAGCAGTTTAAGGCGCAGGGATCAGCCCCAGCATTTT
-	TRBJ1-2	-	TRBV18	CASSPRGTGDGYTF	TGTGCCAGCTCACCACGCGGGACGGGGGATGGCTACACCTTC
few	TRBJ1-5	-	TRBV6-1	CASRALKPQHF	TGTGCCAGCAGAGCACTTAAGCCCCAGCATTTT
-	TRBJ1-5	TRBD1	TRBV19	CASNGQANQPQHF	TGTGCCAGTAACGGACAGGCAAATCAGCCCCAGCATTTT
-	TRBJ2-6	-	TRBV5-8	CASSLGLAGANVLTF	TGTGCCAGCAGCTTGGGGCTTGCTGGGGCCAACGTCCTGACTTTC
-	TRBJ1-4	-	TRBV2	CASSLGGVGLFF	TGTGCCAGCAGTTTGGGGGGAGTTGGGCTGTTTTTT
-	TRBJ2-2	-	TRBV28	CASLSSQGSTGELFF	TGTGCCAGCCTTTCTTCACAGGGATCGACCGGGGAGCTGTTTTTT
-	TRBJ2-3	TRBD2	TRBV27	CASSLSGGLAGYTDTQYF	TGTGCCAGCAGTTTATCGGGGGGACTAGCGGGGTACACAGATACGCAGTATTTT
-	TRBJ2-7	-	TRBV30	CAWSDLSYEQYF	TGTGCCTGGAGTGATTTGTCCTACGAGCAGTACTTC
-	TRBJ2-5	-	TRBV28	CASSLAKGYQETQYF	TGTGCCAGCAGTTTAGCAAAGGGGTACCAAGAGACCCAGTACTTC
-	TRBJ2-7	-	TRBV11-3	CASSPGLGREQYF	TGTGCCAGCAGCCCCGGGTTGGGACGGGAGCAGTACTTC
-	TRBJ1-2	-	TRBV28	CASSLGQGKYGYTF	TGTGCCAGCAGTTTGGGACAAGGGAAATATGGCTACACCTTC
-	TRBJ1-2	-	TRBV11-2	CASRAPGTDIWYGYTF	TGTGCCAGCAGGGCTCCCGGGACGGACATTTGGTATGGCTACACCTTC
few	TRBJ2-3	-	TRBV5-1	CASGREGLTDTQYF	TGCGCCAGCGGTCGAGAGGGTCTGACAGATACGCAGTATTTT
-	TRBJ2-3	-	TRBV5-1	CASSPGGSRVDTQYF	TGCGCCAGCAGCCCCGGCGGTTCCAGGGTCGATACGCAGTATTTT
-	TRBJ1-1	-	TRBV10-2	CATSEWASTEAFF	TGCGCCACCTCCGAGTGGGCATCCACTGAAGCTTTCTTT
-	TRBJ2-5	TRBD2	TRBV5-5	CASSLVGGAQTQYF	TGTGCCAGCAGCTTGGTCGGGGGGGCTCAGACCCAGTACTTC
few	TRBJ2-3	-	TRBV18	CASSLAVPGTDTQYF	TGTGCCAGCTCACTCGCTGTACCGGGGACAGATACGCAGTATTTT
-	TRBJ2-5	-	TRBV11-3	CASSPTGAETQYF	TGTGCCAGCAGCCCCACTGGGGCAGAGACCCAGTACTTC
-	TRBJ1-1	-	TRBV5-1	CASSLGPEPTEAFF	TGCGCCAGCAGCTTGGGGCCAGAACCCACTGAAGCTTTCTTT
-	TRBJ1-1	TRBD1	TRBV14	CASSPSGTEQAFF	TGTGCCAGCAGCCCCTCCGGGACAGAGCAAGCTTTCTTT
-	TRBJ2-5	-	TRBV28	CASSLVQETQYF	TGTGCCAGCAGTTTGGTCCAAGAGACCCAGTACTTC
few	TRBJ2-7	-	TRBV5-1	CASSLLGVGNEQYF	TGCGCCAGCAGCTTGTTAGGGGTGGGCAACGAGCAGTACTTC
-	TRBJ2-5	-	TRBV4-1	CASSRRRGGETQYF	TGCGCCAGCAGCCGCCGTAGGGGGGGGGAGACCCAGTACTTC
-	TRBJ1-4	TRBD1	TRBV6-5	CASSYADRDEKLFF	TGTGCCAGCAGTTACGCGGACAGGGACGAAAAACTGTTTTTT
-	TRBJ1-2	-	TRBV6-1	CASSDPNRNYGYTF	TGTGCCAGCAGTGATCCGAATCGTAACTATGGCTACACCTTC
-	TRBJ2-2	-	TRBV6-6	CASSDGQTGELFF	TGTGCCAGCAGCGACGGGCAGACCGGGGAGCTGTTTTTT
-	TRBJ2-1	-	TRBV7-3	CASSLWAGNEQFF	TGTGCCAGCAGCTTATGGGCGGGAAATGAGCAGTTCTTC
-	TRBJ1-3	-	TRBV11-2	CASSSFISSGNTIYF	TGTGCCAGCAGCTCCTTCATAAGCTCTGGAAACACCATATATTTT
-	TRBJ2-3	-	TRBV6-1	CATMRGPSYTDTQYF	TGTGCCACCATGCGGGGTCCGTCCTACACAGATACGCAGTATTTT
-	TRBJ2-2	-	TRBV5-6	CASSFLWSNTGELFF	TGTGCCAGCAGCTTCTTATGGTCGAACACCGGGGAGCTGTTTTTT
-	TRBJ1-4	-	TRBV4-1	CASSPPVTGLGEKLFF	TGCGCCAGCAGTCCCCCCGTAACAGGGCTAGGGGAAAAACTGTTTTTT
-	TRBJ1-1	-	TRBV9	CASSVSGAMNTEAFF	TGTGCCAGCAGCGTCTCCGGGGCCATGAACACTGAAGCTTTCTTT